These 22 T cell receptor beta chains were all obtained from the same sample, sequenced in a study of cytotoxic CD8 clonotypes in ibrutinib-treated CLL. Repertoires were generated with immunoSEQ multiplex PCR, while TCRdb's copy carries only in-frame clones and drops some. The data contain 33,000 or so clones, 49% of them singletons. The source material was PBMCs, sampled before ibrutinib treatment. Receptors were obtained from a human donor with chronic lymphocytic leukemia.

This clone was seen more than once but under ten times. V is TRBV27 and J is TRBJ2-1; D is possibly TRBD2 (7 bases). V was trimmed by 6 bases and J by 0 bases, leaving 15 bases between them. Per germline, CDR1 MNHEY and CDR2 SMNVEV (reference sequence). The CDR3 covers 16 residues. The chain's CDR3 is CASRAGALSSYNEQFF. In DNA, the CDR3 is TGTGCCAGCAGGGCGGGGGCATTAAGCTCCTACAATGAGCAGTTCTTC.

This clone was picked up a small number of times. As DNA, the CDR3 is TGCGCCAGCAGCCGAGGGGAACGGGGGTCAATGCACAATGAGCAGTTCTTC. Amino acids: CASSRGERGSMHNEQFF. The chain links TRBV4-1 to TRBJ2-1; D may be TRBD2 (6 bases). Germline values: CDR1 MGHRA, CDR2 YSYEKL. Trimming took 4 bases from V and 5 from J, leaving 21 bases between them. The CDR3 consists of 17 residues.

The gene calls are TRBV6-1 and TRBJ2-7, with D possibly being TRBD2 (6 bases). V lost 2 bases and J 3 bases, leaving 17 bases between the germline ends. The CDR3 consists of 16 residues. Germline V gene data show CDR1 as MNHNS and CDR2 as SASEGT. For the CDR3, the DNA is TGTGCCAGCAGTGAAAGTTTTATGACTAGGCGCTACGAGCAGTACTTC. As protein: CASSESFMTRRYEQYF.

The chain recombines TRBV9 with TRBJ2-3; possibly TRBD1 for D (6 bases). V shed 0 bases and J shed 1 base, with 9 bases lying between them. Looked up from germline, CDR1 is SGDLS and CDR2 is YYNGEE. The CDR3 sequence is 15 residues long. The DNA for the CDR3 is TGTGCCAGCAGCGTAGCCCCAGGGGGCACAGATACGCAGTATTTT. It specifies CASSVAPGGTDTQYF.

The table lists this clone with a few counts. The J gene is TRBJ1-6, the V gene TRBV11-2; no clear D gene. The V gene lost 4 bases and the J gene lost 7 bases, with 14 bases spanning the gap. Germline lookup yields CDR1 SGHAT and CDR2 FQNNGV. There are 15 residues in the CDR3. CDR3 bases: TGTGCCAGCAGCTCCCGGACGGGGAGGAATTCACCCCTCCACTTT. It translates to CASSSRTGRNSPLHF.

This clone was detected only a few times. The V gene is TRBV7-3, the J gene TRBJ2-2; no clear D. Germline V gene sequence: CDR1 SGHTA, CDR2 FQGTGA. The CDR3 sequence is 14 residues long. Trimming pared 1 base from V and 4 bases from J, leaving 7 bases between. CDR3 nucleotides: TGTGCCAGCAGCTTAAGCTATGGCACCGGGGAGCTGTTTTTT. Encoded protein: CASSLSYGTGELFF.

This sequence joins TRBV14 and TRBJ2-1; the match to TRBD2 covers 13 bases. The CDR3 contains 16 residues. After removal of 3 bases from V and 7 bases from J, the junction contained 6 bases not matched to a gene. The germline CDR1 and CDR2 sequences are SGHDN and FVKESK. CDR3 DNA sequence: TGTGCCAGCAGCCACTGGACTAGCGGGGGAGGGAATGAGCAGTTCTTC. Residues: CASSHWTSGGGNEQFF.

This clone showed up just a few times. This chain connects TRBV7-9 to TRBJ1-6; 8 nucleotides match TRBD1. Germline V gives CDR1 SEHNR, CDR2 FQNEAQ (reference sequence). Trimming cost V 4 bases and J 9 bases; bases outside gene matches: 5. The CDR3 spans 14 residues. CDR3: CASSSGQGSSPLHF. The DNA of the CDR3 is TGTGCCAGCAGCTCTGGACAGGGAAGTTCACCCCTCCACTTT.

The rearrangement joins TRBV27 to TRBJ2-4; D may be TRBD1 (6 bases). Germline CDR1 is MNHEY and CDR2 is SMNVEV (reference sequence). The length of the CDR3 is 13 residues. Between the trimmed V and J ends, which lost 7 bases and 2 bases, there was a span of 9 bases. CDR3 protein: CASKTGSKNIQYF. Here the CDR3 DNA reads TGTGCCAGCAAAACAGGGTCCAAAAACATTCAGTACTTC.

The chain links TRBV6-5 to TRBJ2-1, with TRBD2 matching over 8 bases. The CDR3 is made up of 15 amino acids. V shed 2 bases and J 6 bases; nucleotides not matched to a gene: 6. From germline, CDR1 is MNHEY and CDR2 SVGAGI. The CDR3 spells CASSYGAGGLNEQFF. CDR3 bases: TGTGCCAGCAGTTACGGTGCGGGGGGCCTCAATGAGCAGTTCTTC.

The CDR3 region has the DNA TGTGCCAGCAGTTGGGGAGGGGACTCACCCCTCCACTTT. This sequence encodes CASSWGGDSPLHF. The chain couples TRBV27 to TRBJ1-6, with D perhaps matching TRBD1 (5 bases). CDR1 MNHEY and CDR2 SMNVEV come from the germline V gene (reference sequence). The V end lost 4 bases, the J end lost 10 bases, and 11 bases lay between the germline ends. The CDR3 is 13 residues long.

This clone was seen only once. The rearrangement links TRBV7-2 to TRBJ2-7; D uncertain. This CDR3 spans 15 amino acids. Trimming took 1 base from V and 2 from J, leaving 12 bases between them. Germline lookup yields CDR1 SGHTA and CDR2 FQGNSA. CDR3 loop: CASSLEASRAYEQYF. The CDR3 coding sequence is TGTGCCAGCAGCTTAGAAGCCAGCCGTGCCTACGAGCAGTACTTC.

This rearrangement joins TRBV6-5 to TRBJ2-5; D not resolved. The CDR3 sequence is 14 residues long. Trimming shortened V by 1 base and J by 0 bases, and 6 bases separated the two germline ends. CDR1 and CDR2 (germline): MNHEY, SVGAGI. The CDR3 DNA follows: TGTGCCAGCAGTTACTTTCGAAACCAAGAGACCCAGTACTTC. The encoded protein is CASSYFRNQETQYF.

In its sample, this clone ranks as medium-sized (0.01 to 0.1%). The rearrangement joins TRBV2 to TRBJ2-7; D is ambiguous. Between the trimmed V and J ends, which lost 3 bases and 5 bases, there was a span of 8 bases. Germline-derived CDR1 and CDR2 are SNHLY and FYNNEI. The CDR3 covers 12 residues. The CDR3 sequence is CASSETEDEQYF. Here the CDR3 DNA reads TGTGCCAGCAGTGAGACCGAAGACGAGCAGTACTTC.

V usage is TRBV5-4 and J usage is TRBJ1-2; D is possibly TRBD1 (5 bases). V was shortened by 2 bases and J by 8 bases, with 16 bases between the two germline ends. Germline V gives CDR1 SGHNT, CDR2 YYREEE (reference sequence). This CDR3 has 14 residues. For the CDR3, the DNA is TGTGCCAGCAGCTTTGGGGCCACCAAGACCGGCTACACCTTC. Translation gives CASSFGATKTGYTF. Using reference TRBV5-4 and TRBJ1-2 for the parts outside the CDR3, the full variable domain is ETGVTQSPTHLIKTRGQQVTLRCSSQSGHNTVSWYQQALGQGPQFIFQYYREEENGRGNFPPRFSGLQFPNYSSELNVNALELDDSALYLCASSFGATKTGYTFGSGTRLTVV.

V is TRBV9 and J is TRBJ1-5; D gene unclear. CDR1 is SGDLS and CDR2 is YYNGEE in the germline V gene. The CDR3 runs to 16 residues. Trimming took 0 bases from V and 3 from J, leaving 13 bases between them. As DNA, the CDR3 is TGTGCCAGCAGCGTAGGTCCCGATGCAAACAATCAGCCCCAGCATTTT. Translated, it gives CASSVGPDANNQPQHF.

A single count supports this clone. The chain employs TRBV5-4 and TRBJ1-1, with D perhaps matching TRBD1 (5 bases). This CDR3 region has 13 residues. Germline lookup yields CDR1 SGHNT and CDR2 YYREEE (reference sequence). V lost 5 bases and J 4 bases, leaving 12 bases between the germline ends. CDR3 bases: TGTGCCAGCAGTTCCCAGGGTGGCACTGAAGCTTTCTTT. Its protein product is CASSSQGGTEAFF.

The CDR3 loop is CATSTPGYGGVAEKLFF. The CDR3 DNA follows: TGTGCCACCAGCACCCCCGGGTATGGGGGCGTTGCTGAAAAACTGTTTTTT. The genes are TRBV15 and TRBJ1-4; a weak D match, TRBD1 (6 bases). Germline values: CDR1 LNHNV, CDR2 YYDKDF (reference sequence). Trimming stripped 4 bases from V and 7 bases from J, with 22 bases between. CDR3 size: 17 residues.

Only a few counts were recorded for this clone. J is TRBJ1-6 and V is TRBV5-6; D might be TRBD1 (5 bases). Germline CDR1 and CDR2: SGHDT and YYEEEE. The CDR3 loop spans 14 amino acids. V was clipped by 4 bases and J by 7 bases, with 12 bases between them. The CDR3 loop is CASSTGTINSPLHF. The CDR3, as DNA: TGTGCCAGCAGCACCGGGACGATAAATTCACCCCTCCACTTT.

The V and J genes are TRBV6-1 and TRBJ1-5, with D tentatively TRBD1 (6 bases). Trimming removed 3 bases from V and 4 bases from J, with 16 bases in between. Germline assignment: CDR1 MNHNS and CDR2 SASEGT. The CDR3 loop spans 16 amino acids. CDR3 loop: CASSDSIQGKNQPQHF. Here the CDR3 DNA reads TGTGCCAGCAGTGATTCGATACAGGGTAAGAATCAGCCCCAGCATTTT.

This clone is classed as medium-sized. This chain joins TRBV10-1 and TRBJ1-6; D not certain. The CDR3 runs to 13 residues. Germline lookup yields CDR1 WNHNN and CDR2 SYGVQD (reference sequence). Trimming cost V 6 bases and J 4 bases, with 7 bases left between them. Here the CDR3 reads CASRRTYNSPLHF. The CDR3 DNA reads TGCGCCAGCAGGAGAACGTATAATTCACCCCTCCACTTT.

Only a few counts were recorded for this clone. The V gene is TRBV18, the J gene TRBJ2-5; D may match TRBD1 or TRBD2 (6 bases each). The CDR3 has 16 amino acids. The V end was cut by 0 bases, the J end by 5 bases, with 16 bases between. Germline CDR1 is KGHSH and CDR2 is LQKENI. The CDR3 nucleotides read TGTGCCAGCTCACCACCTCCGACTAGTACAGGGGAGACCCAGTACTTC. Translation gives CASSPPPTSTGETQYF.